A selection of T cell receptor beta chains follows, all from one sample in a study of blood T cells in healthy people across ages. Each CDR3 protein gets one entry after TCRdb re-called the 5' RACE reads with MiXCR. Of about a million distinct CDR3 sequences listed, around 48% are singletons. The source material was blood. Source of these receptors: a man aged 30 to 39 in good health. CDR3s include the opening cysteine and the closing phenylalanine or tryptophan. D genes are given only for firm matches. The listing skips clone size in some rows; elsewhere it reads once, few, many or a size class.

d_call	clone_size	cdr3_length	j_call	v_call	cdr3_nt	cdr3_aa
TRBD2	few	15	TRBJ2-3	TRBV13	TGTGCCAGCATCAATAGCGGGGAAGGCACAGATACGCAGTATTTT	CASINSGEGTDTQYF
.	few	15	TRBJ1-2	TRBV6-6	TGTGCCAGCAGTTATCCGGGGGCCCTCAACTATGGCTACACCTTC	CASSYPGALNYGYTF
.	.	12	TRBJ2-1	TRBV5-6	TGTGCCAGCAGCCCAGGGGTTTACGAGCAGTTCTTC	CASSPGVYEQFF
.	.	14	TRBJ2-5	TRBV6-2/TRBV6-3	TGTGCCAGCGGCCTATCCGGGACCTTCGAGACCCGGTACTTC	CASGLSGTFETRYF
.	.	13	TRBJ2-5	TRBV5-1	TGCGCCAGCAGCACTACAGGGATGGAGACCCAGTACTTC	CASSTTGMETQYF
.	.	14	TRBJ2-7	TRBV10-3	TGTGCCATCACTGTCCGGGACCCACCCTCCGAGCAGTACTTC	CAITVRDPPSEQYF
TRBD2	few	16	TRBJ2-1	TRBV3-1	TGTGCCAGCAGCCAAGACCGGGGGGGCAACTACAATGAGCAGTTCTTC	CASSQDRGGNYNEQFF
TRBD1	.	14	TRBJ1-2	TRBV6-1	TGTGCCAGCAGTGAACGGACAGGGGGCTTGGCCTACACCTTC	CASSERTGGLAYTF
.	.	14	TRBJ1-1	TRBV12-3/TRBV12-4	TGTGCCAGCAATTTGGGGGGCAGGGACACTGAAGCTTTCTTT	CASNLGGRDTEAFF
TRBD2	.	15	TRBJ2-3	TRBV4-1	TGCGCCAGCAGCCAAGATGGGACTAACACTGATACGCAGTATTTT	CASSQDGTNTDTQYF
.	.	13	TRBJ1-5	TRBV29-1	TGCAGCGTTGGTCAGGGGTGGGATCAGCCCCAGCATTTT	CSVGQGWDQPQHF
.	few	14	TRBJ1-2	TRBV10-3	TGTGCCATCAGTGAGTCGCCTCCTAACTATGGCTACACCTTC	CAISESPPNYGYTF
TRBD1	.	17	TRBJ2-7	TRBV28	TGTGTCAGCAGTTTACCGGGACAGGGGATTGGGGTAGGCGAGCAGTACTTC	CVSSLPGQGIGVGEQYF
TRBD2	.	15	TRBJ2-2	TRBV5-1	TGCGCCAGCAGCTTGGCGACTAGCGGGCCCGGGGAGCTGTTTTTT	CASSLATSGPGELFF
TRBD1	few	15	TRBJ2-5	TRBV5-1	TGCGCCAGCAGCAAAGGACAGGGGGTCCAAGAGACCCAGTACTTC	CASSKGQGVQETQYF
.	.	12	TRBJ1-5	TRBV6-5	TGTGCCAGCAGACGCCCCAATGGGGCCCAGCATTTT	CASRRPNGAQHF
.	few	12	TRBJ1-2	TRBV28	TGTGCCAGCAGCTACAGGGTTGGTGGCTACACCTTC	CASSYRVGGYTF
.	.	11	TRBJ2-3	TRBV10-3	TGTGCCACCGCAGTCACAGATACGCAGTATTTT	CATAVTDTQYF
TRBD1	.	16	TRBJ2-1	TRBV3-1	TGTGCCAGCAGCCAAGGACAGGGCGGGTGGAACAATGAGCAGTTCTTC	CASSQGQGGWNNEQFF
.	.	15	TRBJ2-7	TRBV3-1	TGTGCCAGCAGCCAAGGTCGGTCATTAACCTACGAGCAGTACTTC	CASSQGRSLTYEQYF
.	.	14	TRBJ2-7	TRBV19	TGTGCCAGTAACCAGCCGGGGCGGACCTACGAGCAGTACTTC	CASNQPGRTYEQYF
TRBD1	few	16	TRBJ2-7	TRBV27	TGTGCCAGCAGTTTAATGGTGGCAGGGGGCTCGTACGAGCAGTACTTC	CASSLMVAGGSYEQYF
.	few	15	TRBJ1-1	TRBV4-2	TGTGCCAGCAGCCAAAGTCGGCCGGAGCGGACTGAAGCTTTCTTT	CASSQSRPERTEAFF
.	.	15	TRBJ1-5	TRBV6-1	TGTGCCAGCAGTGAAATGCGGGTTAAGAATCAGCCCCAGCATTTT	CASSEMRVKNQPQHF
.	.	14	TRBJ2-5	TRBV20-1	TGCAGTGCCCCAGCTGGGGAGGCTGGCGAGACCCAGTACTTC	CSAPAGEAGETQYF
.	few	15	TRBJ2-1	TRBV7-9	TGTGCCAGCCATGGTCGAATGACAGGGAGGAATGAGCAGTTCTTC	CASHGRMTGRNEQFF
.	once	16	TRBJ2-1	TRBV5-4	TGTGCCAGCAGCTGGGGGTCGGCGGGGTCCTACAATGAGCAGTTCTTC	CASSWGSAGSYNEQFF
.	once	13	TRBJ2-7	TRBV11-2	TGTACCAGCAGCCGAAACAGGGTCCACGAGCAGTACTTC	CTSSRNRVHEQYF
.	many	14	TRBJ1-2	TRBV10-3	TGTGCCATCAGTGAGTCGGGGAACAACTATGGCTACACCTTC	CAISESGNNYGYTF
TRBD2	.	15	TRBJ2-3	TRBV2	TGTGCCAGCGAAGAACTAGCGGGAGGGGAAGATACGCAGTATTTT	CASEELAGGEDTQYF
.	.	15	TRBJ2-7	TRBV7-2	TGTGCCAGCAGCCATACCGGGCCCGAATCCTACGAGCAGTACTTC	CASSHTGPESYEQYF
TRBD2	.	15	TRBJ2-3	TRBV28	TGTGCCAGCAGCGCCCCTAGCGGGGCAACAGATACGCAGTATTTT	CASSAPSGATDTQYF
.	.	13	TRBJ2-1	TRBV30	TGTGCCTGGACCTCTGGACGGGACTCATCCAAGTTCTTC	CAWTSGRDSSKFF
.	.	14	TRBJ2-7	TRBV2	TGTGCCAGCAGTGAGGGAAGGGAATTCTACGAGCAGTACTTC	CASSEGREFYEQYF
.	few	14	TRBJ2-7	TRBV28	TGTGCCAGCAGTTTAGGTGGGCACTCCTACGAGCAGTACTTC	CASSLGGHSYEQYF
.	few	16	TRBJ2-3	TRBV24-1	TGTGCCACCAGTGATAGTGGACTACCTAGCACAGATACGCAGTATTTT	CATSDSGLPSTDTQYF
TRBD1	.	13	TRBJ2-7	TRBV20-1	TGCAGTGCCGGACAGGGGGGCTCCTACGAGCAGTACTTC	CSAGQGGSYEQYF
TRBD1	.	19	TRBJ1-6	TRBV7-9	TGTGCCAGCAGCGGGGGAACCGGGACAGGGAGCTCCTATAATTCACCCCTCCACTTT	CASSGGTGTGSSYNSPLHF
.	few	12	TRBJ2-3	TRBV25-1	TGTGCCAGCAGTGACGGAACTCCCACGCAGTATTTT	CASSDGTPTQYF
.	few	14	TRBJ2-1	TRBV12-3/TRBV12-4	TGTGCCAGCAGTTTAGGGGTCCACGACAATGAGCAGTTCTTC	CASSLGVHDNEQFF
TRBD2	few	14	TRBJ2-7	TRBV6-6	TGTGCCAGCACCTTGACTAGCGGAGCCTACGAGCAGTACTTC	CASTLTSGAYEQYF
TRBD2	.	16	TRBJ2-5	TRBV7-2	TGTGCCAGCAGCTTAGGCGGAGCGGGGGTAGCGGAGACCCAGTACTTC	CASSLGGAGVAETQYF